This T cell receptor beta chain stems from a study of control samples from healthy donors and cancer patients. There are 17 residues in the CDR3. The repertoire was sequenced with immunoSEQ multiplex PCR; TCRdb's copy has only in-frame clones and lacks some. Of 150,000 or so clones in the sample, over 85% were seen once. The sample was blood. This TCR was sampled from a woman between 40 and 50 years old in good health. V gene TRBV21-1 combines with J gene TRBJ1-3. TRBV21-1 is marked as a pseudogene. CDR3 DNA: TGTGCCAGCAGCAAAAGGCTTCGTGAGATTGGCAGTGACACCATATATTTT. Translation: CASSKRLREIGSDTIYF.